Reported below is one TCR beta chain. Its antigen is still unknown. Nominally healthy donors provided the samples, though records likely missed some immune exposures. The sample originates from a study of cytomegalovirus exposure and HLA in healthy donors. Primers: 60 Vbeta forward and 13 Jbeta reverse. Here immunoSEQ multiplex PCR was the method, and the copy in TCRdb shows in-frame clones only, minus some. The top ten clones hold 1.9% of a sample with about 83,000 clones, 80% to 90% of them seen once. The germline gives CDR1 GTSNPN, CDR2 SVGIG (reference sequence). V was shortened by 2 bases and J by 8 bases, with 12 bases between the two germline ends. This CDR3 contains 13 residues. Regarding the study as a whole: Across donors, most TCRs were seen rarely, yet some public ones were widespread. Productive status was seen about 90% or about 30% of the time for most TCR beta V segments in an earlier analysis. Listed as cytomegalovirus-associated were around 160 TCR beta chains.

The V gene is TRBV30, the J gene TRBJ1-4; TRBD1 is a possible D gene (6 bases). This TCR was sampled from a woman in her thirties in good health and CMV-seronegative. Sequencing was performed on PBMCs. This CDR3 reads CAWSRVGGEKLFF. The CDR3 DNA reads as TGTGCCTGGAGTAGGGTAGGGGGAGAAAAACTGTTTTTT.